These 21 T cell receptor beta chains were all obtained from the same sample, sequenced in a study of human thymus T cells (TCRdb year 2020). The thymus tissue came from surgical resects taken out during corrective cardiac surgery. Library creation used the immunoSEQ multiplex PCR assay. The source is immuneACCESS, and TCRdb retained only in-frame sequences with V and J called. Part of the clones is not carried over; for the studies checked, unresolved V genes explain less than half of this, and the remainder is unexplained. The sample yields some 72,000 clones; about 96% were counted once. The ten largest clones capture under 0.035% of the sample. The specimen sequenced was thymus tissue. The source is a boy less than two years old with a congenital heart defect but otherwise immunologically healthy.

The chain employs TRBV14 and TRBJ2-5; D is possibly TRBD2 (6 bases). The CDR3 sequence is 18 residues long. Germline-derived CDR1 and CDR2 are SGHDN and FVKESK. V dropped 4 bases and J dropped 2 bases, with 23 bases sitting between them. CDR3 sequence: CASSLLANRPPRQETQYF. CDR3 nucleotide sequence: TGTGCCAGCAGCCTGCTAGCGAACAGACCTCCGAGGCAAGAGACCCAGTACTTC. The variable domain in full, with the rest retrieved from reference TRBV14 and TRBJ2-5, is EAGVTQFPSHSVIEKGQTVTLRCDPISGHDNLYWYRRVMGKEIKFLLHFVKESKQDESGMPNNRFLAERTGGTYSTLKVQPAELEDSGVYFCASSLLANRPPRQETQYFGPGTRLLVL.

The chain carries TRBV7-9 and TRBJ1-1; TRBD1 matches at 7 bases. V lost 3 bases, J lost 2 bases, and 9 bases stayed unmatched. The germline gives CDR1 SEHNR, CDR2 FQNEAQ (reference sequence). This CDR3 has 16 residues. CDR3 sequence: CASSLDPRTGNTEAFF. The CDR3 DNA sequence: TGTGCCAGCAGCTTGGATCCACGGACAGGCAACACTGAAGCTTTCTTT.

V is TRBV6-1 and J is TRBJ1-2, with 8 bases lining up with TRBD1. Per the germline V gene, CDR1 is MNHNS and CDR2 is SASEGT. Losses at the gene ends were 2 bases for V and 2 bases for J; bases not matched to a gene: 7. The CDR3 is made up of 16 amino acids. Here the CDR3 DNA reads TGTGCCAGCAGTGAAAGGGGCAGGGGGCGAAACTATGGCTACACCTTC. It specifies CASSERGRGRNYGYTF.

The rearrangement uses TRBV18 and TRBJ1-2; D perhaps matches TRBD1 (5 bases). V was shortened by 0 bases and J by 3 bases, with 11 bases between the two germline ends. This CDR3 spans 15 amino acids. The V gene's germline CDR1 is KGHSH and CDR2 LQKENI. The CDR3 sequence is CASSPPEGTHYGYTF. Here the CDR3 DNA reads TGTGCCAGCTCACCACCCGAGGGGACCCACTATGGCTACACCTTC.

This rearrangement joins TRBV5-1 to TRBJ1-1; D is undetermined. The CDR3 is made up of 14 amino acids. V gave up 0 bases and J gave up 1 base, with 7 bases separating them. CDR1 SGHRS and CDR2 YFSETQ come from the germline V gene. The CDR3 DNA sequence: TGCGCCAGCAGCTTGGAGTATAAGAACACTGAAGCTTTCTTT. Protein product: CASSLEYKNTEAFF.

The rearrangement joins TRBV28 to TRBJ2-3, with D uncertain. Germline values: CDR1 MDHEN, CDR2 SYDVKM. Trimming left V 3 bases short and J 4 bases short, with 17 bases between. The CDR3 contains 16 residues. The CDR3 region has the DNA TGTGCCAGCAGTTTCCGGTTGAACCGGCAGGCAGATACGCAGTATTTT. It yields the protein CASSFRLNRQADTQYF.

DNA for the CDR3: TGTGCCAGTAGGGCCCTAGCGGGGGGGCAGATAGCGAACACCGGGGAGCTGTTTTTT. Translation: CASRALAGGQIANTGELFF. The rearrangement joins TRBV19 to TRBJ2-2; TRBD2 aligns across 12 bases. Germline V gives CDR1 LNHDA, CDR2 SQIVND (reference sequence). Trimming cost V 6 bases and J 0 bases; bases outside gene matches: 11. The CDR3 length is 19 residues.

The chain carries TRBV27 and TRBJ2-1; maybe TRBD1 (5 bases). Trimming removed 2 bases from V and 2 bases from J, with 19 bases in between. Germline CDR1 is MNHEY and CDR2 is SMNVEV (reference sequence). This CDR3 region has 18 residues. The CDR3 loop reads CASSLNGLSGQPYNEQFF. The CDR3 DNA follows: TGTGCCAGCAGTTTAAATGGTCTGTCAGGGCAGCCCTACAATGAGCAGTTCTTC.

The chain recombines TRBV28 with TRBJ1-2, with D tentatively TRBD1 (6 bases). The germline V gene has CDR1 MDHEN and CDR2 SYDVKM. CDR3 length: 16 residues. The V end was cut by 5 bases, the J end by 8 bases, with 24 bases between. CDR3 amino acids: CASSARTVRGVRGYTF. DNA of the CDR3: TGTGCCAGCAGTGCCAGGACAGTCCGCGGAGTCCGGGGCTACACCTTC.

This chain connects TRBV25-1 to TRBJ1-2; tentative D call: TRBD1 (5 bases). The germline CDR1 and CDR2 sequences are MGHDK and SYGVNS. This CDR3 has 13 residues. The V end lost 1 base, the J end lost 7 bases, and 10 bases lay between the germline ends. The CDR3: CASSESVGGGYTF. CDR3 nucleotide sequence: TGTGCCAGCAGTGAATCCGTGGGGGGTGGCTACACCTTC.

This chain uses TRBV5-1 with TRBJ2-1; no definite D call. CDR1 and CDR2 from the germline V gene are SGHRS and YFSETQ. This CDR3 has 14 amino acids. V was shortened by 0 bases and J by 7 bases, with 11 bases between the two germline ends. Here the CDR3 reads CASSLAGEINEQFF. CDR3 coding DNA: TGCGCCAGCAGCTTGGCTGGTGAGATAAATGAGCAGTTCTTC.

The gene calls are TRBV27 and TRBJ2-7; a weak D match, TRBD1 (6 bases). Deletions cut 6 bases from V and 0 bases from J, with 15 bases between. Germline CDR1 and CDR2: MNHEY and SMNVEV (reference sequence). The CDR3 has 15 amino acids. The CDR3 sequence: CASRPSTGFSYEQYF. The CDR3 bases are TGTGCCAGCAGACCCTCCACAGGGTTCTCCTACGAGCAGTACTTC.

V usage is TRBV7-2 and J usage is TRBJ1-1, with 8 bases identical to TRBD1. CDR1 SGHTA and CDR2 FQGNSA come from the germline V gene. V dropped 4 bases and J dropped 1; count of bases not matched to a gene: 11. The CDR3 length is 17 residues. The chain's CDR3 is CASSWRTGRLRNTEAFF. The DNA for the CDR3 is TGTGCCAGCAGCTGGCGGACAGGGAGGCTTCGGAACACTGAAGCTTTCTTT.

The chain has TRBV30 and TRBJ1-3; the D gene is possibly TRBD1 (5 bases). The length of the CDR3 is 16 residues. The V and J ends lost 0 bases and 0 bases respectively, with 12 bases between them. Germline V gives CDR1 GTSNPN, CDR2 SVGIG (reference sequence). The CDR3 is CAWSVRGVNSGNTIYF. Written as DNA, the CDR3 is TGTGCCTGGAGTGTACGGGGGGTAAACTCTGGAAACACCATATATTTT.

The chain joins TRBV12-5 to TRBJ1-5; D possibly corresponds to TRBD1 (6 bases). Germline CDR1 is LGHNT and CDR2 is FRNRAP. The CDR3 extends over 18 amino acids. Trimming cost V 2 bases and J 3 bases, with 20 bases left between them. CDR3 sequence (DNA): TGTGCTAGTGGTTTGTGGTTGGGTCTGGACAGATCCAATCAGCCCCAGCATTTT. Its translation is CASGLWLGLDRSNQPQHF.

The chain employs TRBV19 and TRBJ2-1; TRBD1 aligns across 8 bases. This CDR3 has 15 amino acids. With V trimmed by 5 bases and J by 5 bases, 8 bases remained unmatched. From germline, CDR1 is LNHDA and CDR2 SQIVND (reference sequence). The chain's CDR3 is CASSARDRINNEQFF. CDR3 in DNA: TGTGCCAGTAGTGCTCGGGACAGGATCAACAATGAGCAGTTCTTC.

This chain links TRBV19 with TRBJ2-5; D unresolved. Between the trimmed V and J ends, which lost 5 bases and 0 bases, there was a span of 16 bases. The CDR3 spans 16 residues. Germline CDR1 LNHDA, CDR2 SQIVND (reference sequence). This CDR3 is CASSSYRGMYQETQYF. The CDR3 DNA follows: TGTGCCAGTAGTTCTTACAGAGGAATGTACCAAGAGACCCAGTACTTC. Full variable domain (outside the CDR3, taken from reference TRBV19 and TRBJ2-5): DGGITQSPKYLFRKEGQNVTLSCEQNLNHDAMYWYRQDPGQGLRLIYYSQIVNDFQKGDIAEGYSVSREKKESFPLTVTSAQKNPTAFYLCASSSYRGMYQETQYFGPGTRLLVL.

The chain has TRBV27 and TRBJ2-7; D gene ambiguous. Trimming cost V 6 bases and J 5 bases, with 11 bases left between them. The CDR3 is 12 residues long. From germline, CDR1 is MNHEY and CDR2 SMNVEV (reference sequence). The CDR3 spells CASSMPGHEQYF. The CDR3 DNA reads TGTGCCAGCAGCATGCCTGGCCACGAGCAGTACTTC.

The chain joins TRBV11-2 to TRBJ2-1; D is perhaps TRBD2 (5 bases). Germline assignment: CDR1 SGHAT and CDR2 FQNNGV. V dropped 3 bases and J dropped 5 bases, with 11 bases sitting between them. The CDR3 covers 14 residues. CDR3 nucleotide sequence: TGTGCCAGCAGCTTGGCCGCGAGGGACAATGAGCAGTTCTTC. It yields the protein CASSLAARDNEQFF. The full variable domain, in which reference TRBV11-2 and TRBJ2-1 provide the parts outside the CDR3, is EAGVAQSPRYKIIEKRQSVAFWCNPISGHATLYWYQQILGQGPKLLIQFQNNGVVDDSQLPKDRFSAERLKGVDSTLKIQPAKLEDSAVYLCASSLAARDNEQFFGPGTRLTVL.

This chain joins TRBV7-6 and TRBJ2-1, with a weak D call TRBD1 (6 bases). Trimming took 5 bases from V and 4 from J, leaving 15 bases between them. In germline, CDR1 is SGHVS, CDR2 FNYEAQ. This CDR3 is built from 15 residues. The CDR3 reads CASSPQGLEYNEQFF. Written as DNA, the CDR3 is TGTGCCAGCAGCCCCCAGGGGTTGGAATACAATGAGCAGTTCTTC.

V and J are TRBV20-1 and TRBJ1-1; tentative D call: TRBD1 (5 bases). The CDR3 runs to 11 residues. The V end lost 6 bases, the J end lost 1 base, and 6 bases lay between the germline ends. Germline V gene sequence: CDR1 DFQATT, CDR2 SNEGSKA (reference sequence). DNA of the CDR3: TGCAGTGCCGGGGGGAACACTGAAGCTTTCTTT. As protein: CSAGGNTEAFF.